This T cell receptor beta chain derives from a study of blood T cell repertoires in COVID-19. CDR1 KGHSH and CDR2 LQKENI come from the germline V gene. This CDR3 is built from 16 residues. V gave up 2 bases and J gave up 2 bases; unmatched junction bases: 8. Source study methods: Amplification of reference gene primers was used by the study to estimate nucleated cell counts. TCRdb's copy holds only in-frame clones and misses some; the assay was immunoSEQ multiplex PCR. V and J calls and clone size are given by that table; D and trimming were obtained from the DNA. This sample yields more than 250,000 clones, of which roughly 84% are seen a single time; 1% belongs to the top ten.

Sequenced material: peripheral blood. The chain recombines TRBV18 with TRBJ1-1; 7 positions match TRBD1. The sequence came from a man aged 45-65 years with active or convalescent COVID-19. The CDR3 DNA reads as TGTGCCAGCTCACCATACCGGACAGGTAGAAACACTGAAGCTTTCTTT. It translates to CASSPYRTGRNTEAFF.